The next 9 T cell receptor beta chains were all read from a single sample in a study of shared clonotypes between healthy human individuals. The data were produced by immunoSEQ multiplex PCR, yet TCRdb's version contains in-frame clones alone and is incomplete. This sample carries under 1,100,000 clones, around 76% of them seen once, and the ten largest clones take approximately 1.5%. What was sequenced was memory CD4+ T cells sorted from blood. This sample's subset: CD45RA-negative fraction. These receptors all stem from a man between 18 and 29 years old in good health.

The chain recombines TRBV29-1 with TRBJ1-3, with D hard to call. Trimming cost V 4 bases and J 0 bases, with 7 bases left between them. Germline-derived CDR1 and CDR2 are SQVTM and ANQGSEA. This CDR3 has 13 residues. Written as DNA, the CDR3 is TGCAGCGTTGGCGCAGGCTCTGGAAACACCATATATTTT. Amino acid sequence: CSVGAGSGNTIYF.

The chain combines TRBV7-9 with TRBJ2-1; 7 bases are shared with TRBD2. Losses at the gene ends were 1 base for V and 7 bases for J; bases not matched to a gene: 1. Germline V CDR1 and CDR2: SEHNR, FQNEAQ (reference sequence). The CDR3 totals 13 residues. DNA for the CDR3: TGTGCCAGCAGCTTAGGACTAGCAAATGAGCAGTTCTTC. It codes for CASSLGLANEQFF.

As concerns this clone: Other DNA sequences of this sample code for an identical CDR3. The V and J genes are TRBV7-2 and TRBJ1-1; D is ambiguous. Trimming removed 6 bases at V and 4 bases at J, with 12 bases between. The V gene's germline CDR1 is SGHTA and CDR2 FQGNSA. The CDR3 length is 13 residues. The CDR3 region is CASSLRRGTEAFF. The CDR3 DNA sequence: TGTGCCAGCAGTCTGAGACGTGGCACTGAAGCTTTCTTT.

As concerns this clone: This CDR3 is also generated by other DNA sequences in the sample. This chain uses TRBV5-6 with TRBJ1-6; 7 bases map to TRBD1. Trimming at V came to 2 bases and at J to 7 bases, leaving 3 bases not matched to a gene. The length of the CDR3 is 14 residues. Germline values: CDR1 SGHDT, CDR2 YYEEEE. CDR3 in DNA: TGTGCCAGCAGCTTACTCAGGGGGAATTCACCCCTCCACTTT. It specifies CASSLLRGNSPLHF.

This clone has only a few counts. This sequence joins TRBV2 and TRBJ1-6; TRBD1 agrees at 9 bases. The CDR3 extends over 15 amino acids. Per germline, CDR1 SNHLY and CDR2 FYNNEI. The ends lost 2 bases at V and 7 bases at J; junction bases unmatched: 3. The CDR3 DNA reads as TGTGCCAGCAGTGAATGGGGACAGGGAAATTCACCCCTCCACTTT. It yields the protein CASSEWGQGNSPLHF.

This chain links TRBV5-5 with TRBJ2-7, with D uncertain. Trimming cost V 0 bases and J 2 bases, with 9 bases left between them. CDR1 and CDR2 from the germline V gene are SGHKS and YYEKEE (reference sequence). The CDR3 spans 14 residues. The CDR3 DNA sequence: TGTGCCAGCAGCTTGGGAGCAGGACCCTACGAGCAGTACTTC. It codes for CASSLGAGPYEQYF.

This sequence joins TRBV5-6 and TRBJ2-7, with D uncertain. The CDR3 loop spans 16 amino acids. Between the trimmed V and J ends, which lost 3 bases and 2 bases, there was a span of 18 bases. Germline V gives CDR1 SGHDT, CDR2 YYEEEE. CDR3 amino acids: CASSSPVGVITYEQYF. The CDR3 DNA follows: TGTGCCAGCAGCTCCCCTGTCGGCGTGATAACCTACGAGCAGTACTTC.

Here the CDR3 reads CASKTEDSGNTIYF. The CDR3 bases are TGTGCCAGTAAAACAGAAGACTCTGGAAACACCATATATTTT. V gene TRBV19 combines with J gene TRBJ1-3, with D unresolved. Germline V lookup: CDR1 LNHDA, CDR2 SQIVND (reference sequence). The CDR3 loop spans 14 amino acids. V was pared by 7 bases and J by 0 bases, with 10 bases between.

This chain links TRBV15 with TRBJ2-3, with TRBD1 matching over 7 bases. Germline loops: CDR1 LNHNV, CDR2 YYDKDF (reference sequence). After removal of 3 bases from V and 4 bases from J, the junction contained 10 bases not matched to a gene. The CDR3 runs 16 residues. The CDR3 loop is CATSSRDSKSPDTQYF. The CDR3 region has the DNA TGTGCCACCAGCAGCCGGGACAGTAAGAGCCCAGATACGCAGTATTTT.